The rows below give T cell receptor beta chains drawn from one sample of a study of blood T cell repertoires in COVID-19. Libraries were prepared by immunoSEQ multiplex PCR; TCRdb keeps only in-frame clonotypes and omits some of them. The sample yields a few hundred thousand clones, 86% seen once. Sample: PBMCs or T cells enriched from blood (not recorded which). These receptors originate from a woman aged 40 to 55 with acute COVID-19. The CDR3 runs from the conserved cysteine through the conserved F or W. The order of the fields is D gene, clone size, V gene, J gene, CDR3 protein, CDR3 DNA. A D gene is named only where the DNA matches it firmly. Expanded clones get a size class; other rows say once, few or many, or leave the size out.

>TRBD1|.|TRBV5-1|TRBJ1-1
CASSRQGAAEAFF
TGCGCCAGCAGTAGACAGGGGGCGGCTGAAGCTTTCTTT
>.|.|TRBV4-3|TRBJ2-7
CASSQGGPAYEQYF
TGCGCCAGCAGCCAAGGAGGGCCGGCCTACGAGCAGTACTTC
>TRBD1|.|TRBV24-1|TRBJ2-5
CATSDLGTGQGETQYF
TGTGCCACCAGTGATTTAGGGACAGGGCAGGGAGAGACCCAGTACTTC
>.|.|TRBV10-3|TRBJ1-2
CASSRSTESYTF
TGTGCCTCCAGCCGATCGACAGAGAGCTACACCTTC
>TRBD1|.|TRBV4-3|TRBJ1-3
CASSKDRGEGNTIYF
TGCGCCAGCAGCAAGGACAGGGGGGAAGGAAACACCATATATTTT
>TRBD1|few|TRBV5-4|TRBJ1-2
CASSLEGFATGHGYTF
TGTGCCAGCAGCTTGGAGGGTTTCGCGACAGGGCATGGCTACACCTTC
>.|.|TRBV2|TRBJ2-7
CATRGYSYEQYF
TGTGCCACTCGGGGGTACTCCTACGAGCAGTACTTC
>TRBD2|.|TRBV5-6|TRBJ2-2
CASTLTSSGNGELFF
TGTGCCAGCACACTGACTAGTAGCGGGAACGGGGAGCTGTTTTTT
>.|few|TRBV27|TRBJ1-3
CASSFGRAGNTIYF
TGTGCCAGCAGTTTCGGCAGGGCTGGAAACACCATATATTTT
>TRBD1|.|TRBV23-1|TRBJ2-7
CASSPRRTGGIYEQYF
TGCGCCAGCAGTCCCCGTAGGACAGGGGGTATATACGAGCAGTACTTC
>.|once|TRBV4-2|TRBJ1-3
CASSQETVTYGNTIYF
TGTGCCAGCAGCCAAGAAACAGTCACCTACGGAAACACCATATATTTT
>TRBD2|.|TRBV24-1|TRBJ2-5
CATSDFGTSGIETQYF
TGTGCCACCAGTGATTTCGGGACTAGCGGGATAGAGACCCAGTACTTC
>TRBD2|.|TRBV6-5|TRBJ2-1
CASSAGTSEFF
TGTGCCAGCAGCGCCGGGACTAGCGAATTCTTC
>TRBD1|.|TRBV5-1|TRBJ2-7
CASSMGQGIYEQYF
TGCGCCAGCAGCATGGGACAGGGTATCTACGAGCAGTACTTC
>TRBD2|.|TRBV20-1|TRBJ2-1
CSASPLAGVFYNEQFF
TGCAGTGCTAGTCCGCTAGCGGGAGTGTTCTACAATGAGCAGTTCTTC
>.|.|TRBV4-1|TRBJ2-5
CASSQGRGLGETQYF
TGCGCCAGCAGCCAAGGGCGGGGTTTGGGAGAGACCCAGTACTTC
>.|.|TRBV6-5|TRBJ1-5
CASSYRVNQPQHF
TGTGCCAGCAGTTACCGGGTCAATCAGCCCCAGCATTTT
>TRBD1|.|TRBV5-1|TRBJ2-3
CASSLKGQGGRDTQYF
TGCGCCAGCAGCCTTAAGGGACAGGGAGGTAGAGATACGCAGTATTTT
>TRBD1|.|TRBV9|TRBJ1-1
CASSVLQGQGTEAFF
TGTGCCAGCAGCGTTCTACAGGGGCAGGGCACTGAAGCTTTCTTT
>.|.|TRBV4-1|TRBJ2-7
CASSQEGGRVLGEQYF
TGCGCCAGCAGCCAAGAAGGGGGAAGGGTTCTTGGCGAGCAGTACTTC
>.|.|TRBV12-2|TRBJ2-7
CASRLALYSYEQYF
TGTGCAAGTCGCTTAGCGCTATATAGTTACGAGCAGTACTTC
>TRBD1|.|TRBV7-2|TRBJ1-2
CASSSDRESGYGYTF
TGTGCCAGCAGCTCCGACAGGGAATCAGGCTATGGCTACACCTTC
>.|.|TRBV28|TRBJ1-1
CASVQGGKAEAFF
TGTGCCAGCGTCCAAGGAGGTAAGGCTGAAGCTTTCTTT
>TRBD1|.|TRBV6-2/TRBV6-3|TRBJ1-5
CASSYSFGTGDHSNQPQHF
TGTGCCAGCAGTTACTCATTCGGGACAGGAGACCATAGCAATCAGCCCCAGCATTTT
>.|.|TRBV6-1|TRBJ2-1
CASSEASERRFRQFF
TGTGCCAGCAGTGAAGCGTCGGAGAGGCGATTTCGGCAGTTCTTC
>.|.|TRBV5-5|TRBJ2-7
CASSFGVVGGSEQYF
TGTGCCAGCAGCTTCGGAGTTGTTGGGGGGTCCGAGCAGTACTTC
>.|.|TRBV10-3|TRBJ1-3
CAISDVLEKGNTIYF
TGTGCCATCAGTGACGTTCTGGAAAAGGGGAACACCATATATTTT
>.|.|TRBV28|TRBJ2-3
CASSFEEPSTDTQYF
TGTGCCAGCAGTTTTGAAGAGCCTAGCACAGATACGCAGTATTTT
>TRBD2|.|TRBV14|TRBJ2-1
CASSLRLSGLAGVEQFF
TGTGCCAGCAGCCTAAGGCTTTCGGGACTAGCGGGAGTTGAGCAGTTCTTC
>.|once|TRBV27|TRBJ2-7
CASSLFSGYEQYF
TGTGCCAGCAGTTTATTTTCAGGGTACGAGCAGTACTTC
>.|.|TRBV4-3|TRBJ2-3
CASSQDGPNTDTQYF
TGCGCCAGCAGCCAAGATGGGCCAAACACAGATACGCAGTATTTT
>TRBD1|.|TRBV19|TRBJ1-5
CASSTTGGTQNQPQHF
TGTGCCAGTAGCACTACAGGGGGCACGCAGAATCAGCCCCAGCATTTT
>.|.|TRBV6-5|TRBJ1-5
CASSYSGGNQPQHF
TGTGCCAGCAGTTACTCGGGCGGCAATCAGCCCCAGCATTTT
>.|.|TRBV6-5|TRBJ1-1
CASSYQGNTEAFF
TGTGCCAGCAGTTACCAGGGGAACACTGAAGCTTTCTTT
>TRBD2|.|TRBV28|TRBJ2-5
CASSSSPRTSEGGETQYF
TGTGCCAGCAGTTCTTCCCCGAGGACTAGCGAGGGTGGAGAGACCCAGTACTTC